This T cell receptor beta chain emerged from a study of T cells in Graves' hyperthyroidism and ophthalmopathy. Exclusions: uncontrolled infection, other autoimmune disease, pregnancy, lactation. Source material for PBMCs was about 11 ml fresh peripheral blood. There were TCR beta CDR3 regions amplified from RNA transcripts. First-round RT-PCR of the TCR CDR3 relied on the HTBI primer set. TCRdb reprocessed the multiplex PCR reads with MiXCR, giving one entry per CDR3 protein. The data contain some 490,000 distinct CDR3 sequences, about 20% of them singletons. The sample holds many counts of this clonotype. What it binds is unknown. Study results and limitations: Researchers found most expanded thyroid clonotypes above 0.001 in blood as well.

The CDR3 has 14 residues. The V gene's germline CDR1 is LNHDA and CDR2 SQIVND (reference sequence). Trimming shortened V by 3 bases and J by 5 bases, and 14 bases separated the two germline ends. What was sequenced was blood. The TCR was taken from a woman aged 70-85 years with Graves' ophthalmopathy. This chain joins TRBV19 and TRBJ2-7; D possibly corresponds to TRBD2 (5 bases). The CDR3 protein is CASSITRGSDEQYF. As DNA, the CDR3 is TGTGCCAGTAGTATCACTAGAGGTAGCGACGAGCAGTACTTC.